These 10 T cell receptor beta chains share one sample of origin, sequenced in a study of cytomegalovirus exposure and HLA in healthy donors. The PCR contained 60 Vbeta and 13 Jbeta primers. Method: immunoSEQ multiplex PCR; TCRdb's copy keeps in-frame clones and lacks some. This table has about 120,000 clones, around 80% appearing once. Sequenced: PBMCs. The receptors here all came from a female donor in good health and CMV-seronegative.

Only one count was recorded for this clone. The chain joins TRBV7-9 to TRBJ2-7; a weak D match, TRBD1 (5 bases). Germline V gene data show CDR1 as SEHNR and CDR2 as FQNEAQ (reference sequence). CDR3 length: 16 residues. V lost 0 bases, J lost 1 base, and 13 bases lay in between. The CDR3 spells CASSLAAGQRSYEQYF. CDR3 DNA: TGTGCCAGCAGCTTAGCGGCAGGGCAACGGTCCTACGAGCAGTACTTC.

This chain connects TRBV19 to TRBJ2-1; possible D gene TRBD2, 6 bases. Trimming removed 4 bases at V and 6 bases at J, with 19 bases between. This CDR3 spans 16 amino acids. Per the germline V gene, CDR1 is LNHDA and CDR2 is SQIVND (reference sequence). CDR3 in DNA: TGTGCCAGTAGTACCACCACGGGGGTGGGGATCAATGAGCAGTTCTTC. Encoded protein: CASSTTTGVGINEQFF.

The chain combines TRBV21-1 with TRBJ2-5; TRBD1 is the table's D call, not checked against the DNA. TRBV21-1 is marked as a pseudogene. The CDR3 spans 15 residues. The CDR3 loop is CASSKIRDRKETQYF. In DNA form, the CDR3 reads TGTGCCAGCAGCAAAATCCGGGACAGAAAAGAGACCCAGTACTTC.

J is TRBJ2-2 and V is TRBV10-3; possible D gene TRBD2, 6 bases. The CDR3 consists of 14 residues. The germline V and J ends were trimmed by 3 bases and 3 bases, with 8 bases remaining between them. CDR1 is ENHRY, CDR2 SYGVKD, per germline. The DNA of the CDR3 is TGTGCCATCAGTGATGGAGGGGACACCGGGGAGCTGTTTTTT. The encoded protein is CAISDGGDTGELFF.

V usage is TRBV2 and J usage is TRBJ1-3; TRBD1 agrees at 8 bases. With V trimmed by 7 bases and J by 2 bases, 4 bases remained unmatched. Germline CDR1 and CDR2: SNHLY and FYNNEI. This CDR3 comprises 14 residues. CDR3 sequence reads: CASIRQGPGNTIYF. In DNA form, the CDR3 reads TGTGCCAGCATCAGACAGGGGCCTGGAAACACCATATATTTT.

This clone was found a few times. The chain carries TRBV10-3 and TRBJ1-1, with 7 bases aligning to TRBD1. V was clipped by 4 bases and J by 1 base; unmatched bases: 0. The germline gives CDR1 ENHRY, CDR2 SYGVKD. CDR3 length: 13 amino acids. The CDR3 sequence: CAISGQGNTEAFF. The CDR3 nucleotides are TGTGCCATCAGTGGACAGGGGAACACTGAAGCTTTCTTT.

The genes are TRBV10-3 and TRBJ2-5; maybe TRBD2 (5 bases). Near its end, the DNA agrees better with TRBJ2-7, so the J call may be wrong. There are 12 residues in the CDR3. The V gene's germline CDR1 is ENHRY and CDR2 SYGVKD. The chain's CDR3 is CAISADEGEQYF. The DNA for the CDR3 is TGTGCCATCAGTGCTGACGAGGGCGAGCAGTACTTC.

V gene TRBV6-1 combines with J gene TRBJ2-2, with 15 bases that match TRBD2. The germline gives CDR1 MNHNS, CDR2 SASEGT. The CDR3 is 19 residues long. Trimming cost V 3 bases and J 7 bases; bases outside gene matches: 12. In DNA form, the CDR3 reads TGTGCCAGCAGTGACCTTGGACTAGCGGGAGGGCCTTCGGGCGGGGAGCTGTTTTTT. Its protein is CASSDLGLAGGPSGGELFF.

CDR3 loop: CASRDYTGNQPQHF. For the CDR3, the DNA is TGTGCCAGCAGGGACTATACCGGCAATCAGCCCCAGCATTTT. The chain links TRBV6-5 to TRBJ1-5; D is unclear. The V end was cut by 6 bases, the J end by 2 bases, with 11 bases between. The CDR3 runs 14 residues. CDR1 and CDR2 (germline): MNHEY, SVGAGI.

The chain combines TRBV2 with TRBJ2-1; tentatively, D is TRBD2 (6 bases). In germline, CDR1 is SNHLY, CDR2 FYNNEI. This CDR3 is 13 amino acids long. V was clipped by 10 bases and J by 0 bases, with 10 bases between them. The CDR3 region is CANSGDSYNEQFF. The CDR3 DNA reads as TGTGCCAATAGCGGAGACTCCTACAATGAGCAGTTCTTC.